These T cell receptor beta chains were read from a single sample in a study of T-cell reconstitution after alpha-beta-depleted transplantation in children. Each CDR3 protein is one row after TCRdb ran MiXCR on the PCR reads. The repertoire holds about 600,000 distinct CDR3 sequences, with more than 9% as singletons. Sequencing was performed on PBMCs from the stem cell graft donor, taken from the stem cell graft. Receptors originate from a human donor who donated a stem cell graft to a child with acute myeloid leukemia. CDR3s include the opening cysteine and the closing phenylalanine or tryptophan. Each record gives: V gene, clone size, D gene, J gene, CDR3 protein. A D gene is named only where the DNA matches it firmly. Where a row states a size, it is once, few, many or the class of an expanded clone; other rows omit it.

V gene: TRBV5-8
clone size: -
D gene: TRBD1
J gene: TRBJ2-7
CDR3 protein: CASSPGQGAEEQYF

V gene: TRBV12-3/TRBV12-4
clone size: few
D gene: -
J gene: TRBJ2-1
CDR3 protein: CASSSADPYNEQFF

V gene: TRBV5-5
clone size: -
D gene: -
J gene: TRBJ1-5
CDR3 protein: CASSPTGQYSNQPQHF

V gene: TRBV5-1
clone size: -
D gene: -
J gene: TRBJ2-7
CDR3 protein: CASSLASSGLGGHYEQYF

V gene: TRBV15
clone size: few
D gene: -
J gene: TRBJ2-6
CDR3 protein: CATSRLNSGANVLTF

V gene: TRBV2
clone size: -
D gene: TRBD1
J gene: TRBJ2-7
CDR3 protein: CAILSPGQGLNEQYF

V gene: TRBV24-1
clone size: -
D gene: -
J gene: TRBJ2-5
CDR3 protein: CATSGQYQETQYF

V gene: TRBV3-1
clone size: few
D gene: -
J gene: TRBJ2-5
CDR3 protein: CASSQGRGAGDQYF

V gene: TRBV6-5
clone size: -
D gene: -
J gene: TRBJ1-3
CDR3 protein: CASSYLGSGNTIYF

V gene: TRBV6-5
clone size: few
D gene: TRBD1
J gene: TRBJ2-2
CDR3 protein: CASTQILIRGLGGELFF

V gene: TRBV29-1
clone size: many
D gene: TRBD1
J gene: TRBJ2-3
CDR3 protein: CSGEGGETTDTQYF

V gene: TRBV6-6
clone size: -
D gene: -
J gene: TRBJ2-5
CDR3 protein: CASSTPQETQYF

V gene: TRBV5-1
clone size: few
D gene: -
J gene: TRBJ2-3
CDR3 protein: CASSSIQGTTDTQYF

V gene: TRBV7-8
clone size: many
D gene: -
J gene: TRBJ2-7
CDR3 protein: CASSLQGTAYEQYF

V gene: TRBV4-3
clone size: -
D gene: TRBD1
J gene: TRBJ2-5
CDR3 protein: CANSQDWVTGETQYF

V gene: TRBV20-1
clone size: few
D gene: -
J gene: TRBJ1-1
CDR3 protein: CGPDSLDTEAFF

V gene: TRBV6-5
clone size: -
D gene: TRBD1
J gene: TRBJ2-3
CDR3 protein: CASSYSGRGLGDTQYF

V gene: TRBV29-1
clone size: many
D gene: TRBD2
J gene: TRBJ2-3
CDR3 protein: CSVRGGADTQYF

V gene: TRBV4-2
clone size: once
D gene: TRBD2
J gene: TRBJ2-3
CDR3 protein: CASSLRLATSGIGGGDTQYF

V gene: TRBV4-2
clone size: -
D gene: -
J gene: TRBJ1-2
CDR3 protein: CASSQDMQGIEGYTF

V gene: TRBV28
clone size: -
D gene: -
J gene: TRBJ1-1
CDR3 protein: CASSLSPIPEAFF

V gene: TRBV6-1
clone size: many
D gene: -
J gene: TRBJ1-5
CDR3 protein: CASSEAGGGQPQHF

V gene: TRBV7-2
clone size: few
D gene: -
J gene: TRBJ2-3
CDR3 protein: CASSLVDALGDTQYF

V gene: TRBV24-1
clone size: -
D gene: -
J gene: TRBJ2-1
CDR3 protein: CATSDLDYPGYNEQFF

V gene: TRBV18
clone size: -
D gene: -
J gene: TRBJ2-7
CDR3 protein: CASSPTELEQYF

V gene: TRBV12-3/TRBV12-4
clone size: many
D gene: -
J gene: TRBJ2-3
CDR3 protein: CASNLGRLESDTQYF

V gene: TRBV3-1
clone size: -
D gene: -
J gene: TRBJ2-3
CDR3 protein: CASSQENTQYF

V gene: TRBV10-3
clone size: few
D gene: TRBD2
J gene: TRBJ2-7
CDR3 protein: CAISESSISGLAAFEQYF

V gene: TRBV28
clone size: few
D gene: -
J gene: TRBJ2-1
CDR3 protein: CASSFRRGQFF

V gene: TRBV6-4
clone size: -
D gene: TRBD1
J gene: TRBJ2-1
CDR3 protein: CASSKDREKDEQFF

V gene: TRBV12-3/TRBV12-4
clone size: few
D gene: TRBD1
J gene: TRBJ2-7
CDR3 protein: CASSTRTGLDEQYF

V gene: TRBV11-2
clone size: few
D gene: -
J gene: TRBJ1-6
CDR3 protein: CASSLGTRDLHF

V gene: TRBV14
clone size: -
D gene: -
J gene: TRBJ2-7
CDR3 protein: CASSQEEVSEQYF